The following is a T cell receptor (beta chain) sequence with its context. Antigen specificity is unknown. This sample is drawn from a study of T-cell memory formation after mild COVID-19. Whole-study context: The study found TCR clusters largely donor specific.

CDR1 SNHLY and CDR2 FYNNEI come from the germline V gene. There are 15 residues in the CDR3. Germline trimming cut 7 bases from V and 6 bases from J; bases unmatched to any gene: 10. Broader study findings: Memory cells collected pre-infection included some clones that later responded, suggesting cross-reactive memory joined. Among contracting clones, CD4+ were mainly CM/EM and CD8+ enriched in EMRA.

Constant-segment primers were used for 5'RACE, and the resulting TCR alpha and TCR beta cDNA libraries carried sample barcodes and UMIs. TCRdb used MiXCR to reprocess the 5' RACE reads, holding one entry per CDR3 protein. The data contain approximately 490,000 distinct CDR3 sequences, approximately 20% of them singletons. This clonotype originated in an adult woman who had mild COVID-19 (a few samples of this study predate the infection). Cell type and time point are not known. Material for sequencing was PBMCs or a T cell subset sorted from them (not recorded which). The rearrangement links TRBV2 to TRBJ2-1; 9 bases fit TRBD1. The CDR3 nucleotides are TGTGCCAGCATCTTTGACAGGGGGTTTTTCAATGAGCAGTTCTTC. The encoded protein is CASIFDRGFFNEQFF. Filled out from reference TRBV2 and TRBJ2-1, the complete variable domain reads EPEVTQTPSHQVTQMGQEVILRCVPISNHLYFYWYRQILGQKVEFLVSFYNNEISEKSEIFDDQFSVERPDGSNFTLKIRSTKLEDSAMYFCASIFDRGFFNEQFFGPGTRLTVL.